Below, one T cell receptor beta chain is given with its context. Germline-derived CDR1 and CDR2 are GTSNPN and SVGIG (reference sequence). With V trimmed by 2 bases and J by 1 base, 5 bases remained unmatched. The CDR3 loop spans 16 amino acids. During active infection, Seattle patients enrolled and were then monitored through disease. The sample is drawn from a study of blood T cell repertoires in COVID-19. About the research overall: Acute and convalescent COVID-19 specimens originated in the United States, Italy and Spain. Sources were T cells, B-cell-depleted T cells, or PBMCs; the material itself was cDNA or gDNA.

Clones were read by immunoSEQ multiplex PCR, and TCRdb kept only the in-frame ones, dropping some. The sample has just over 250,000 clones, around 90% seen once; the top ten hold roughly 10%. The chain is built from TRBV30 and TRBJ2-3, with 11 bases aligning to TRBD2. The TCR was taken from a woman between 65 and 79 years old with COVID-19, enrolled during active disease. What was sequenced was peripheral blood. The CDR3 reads CAWSTGLAGGTDTQYF. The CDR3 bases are TGTGCCTGGAGTACCGGACTAGCGGGTGGCACAGATACGCAGTATTTT.